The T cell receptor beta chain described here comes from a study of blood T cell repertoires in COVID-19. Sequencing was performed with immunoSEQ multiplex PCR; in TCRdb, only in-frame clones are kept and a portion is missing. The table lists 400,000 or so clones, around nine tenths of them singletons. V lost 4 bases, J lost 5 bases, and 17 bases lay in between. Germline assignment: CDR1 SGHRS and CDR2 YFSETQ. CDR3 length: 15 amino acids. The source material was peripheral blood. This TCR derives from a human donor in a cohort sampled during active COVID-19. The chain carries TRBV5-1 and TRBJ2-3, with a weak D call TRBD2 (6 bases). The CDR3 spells CASSLNRDSGDTQYF. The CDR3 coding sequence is TGCGCCAGCAGCCTAAATCGGGACTCCGGAGATACGCAGTATTTT.